This record concerns one TCR beta chain sequence. Its antigen is still unknown. This record belongs to a study of cytomegalovirus exposure and HLA in healthy donors. Study findings and constraints: The study recorded 150 to 200 TCR beta chains that were cytomegalovirus-associated. More clonal expansion characterized HLA-associated TCR beta chains than equally common others in a later analysis. Common viral pathogens seemed, in a later analysis, to connect with several of the most significant clusters. Another analysis was done later, and it associated fewer than 20,000 TCR beta sequences with HLA alleles at 0.05 false discovery rate.

PCR amplification relied on 60 Vbeta primers (plus 13 Jbeta primers). Produced via immunoSEQ multiplex PCR; TCRdb's table is partial and in-frame only. This sample has tens of thousands of clones, with 65% to 85% found just once. This receptor was identified in a girl aged 2-9 years in good health and CMV-seropositive. The sequencing input was PBMCs.

The chain's CDR3 is CAISESDSQETQYF. The CDR3 DNA reads as TGTGCCATCAGTGAGTCGGACAGCCAAGAGACCCAGTACTTC. This chain uses TRBV10-3 with TRBJ2-5, with a weak D call TRBD1 (6 bases). The germline V gene encodes CDR1 ENHRY and CDR2 SYGVKD. The CDR3 has 14 amino acids. V lost 0 bases and J lost 1, with 6 bases in between.